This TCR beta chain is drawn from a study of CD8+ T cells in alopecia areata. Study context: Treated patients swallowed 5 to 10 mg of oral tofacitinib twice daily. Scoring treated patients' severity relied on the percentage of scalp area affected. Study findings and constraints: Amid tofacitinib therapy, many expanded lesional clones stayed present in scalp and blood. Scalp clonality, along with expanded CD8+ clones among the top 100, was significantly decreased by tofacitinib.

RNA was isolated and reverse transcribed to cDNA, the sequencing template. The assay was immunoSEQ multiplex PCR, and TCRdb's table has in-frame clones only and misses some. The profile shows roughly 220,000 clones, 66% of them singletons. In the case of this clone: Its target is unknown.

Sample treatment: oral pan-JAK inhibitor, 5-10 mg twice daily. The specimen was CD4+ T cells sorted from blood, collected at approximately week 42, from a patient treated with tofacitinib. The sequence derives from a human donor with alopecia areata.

The CDR3 nucleotides read TGCGCCAGCAGCTTTAGGATAGGACTAGCGGACCACAATGAGCAGTTCTTC. Encoded protein: CASSFRIGLADHNEQFF. The rearrangement uses TRBV5-1 and TRBJ2-1, with TRBD2 matching over 10 bases. V dropped 2 bases and J dropped 5; count of bases not matched to a gene: 10. Per the germline V gene, CDR1 is SGHRS and CDR2 is YFSETQ. There are 17 residues in the CDR3.